What follows is one T cell receptor (beta chain) and its context. Its antigen is still unknown. Trimming pared 0 bases from V and 7 bases from J, leaving 11 bases between. CDR1 is SGHRS and CDR2 is YFSETQ in the germline V gene. The CDR3 sequence is 13 residues long. The sample, blood from the first hyperthyroidism diagnosis, precedes any ophthalmopathy symptoms. This record comes from a study of T cells in Graves' hyperthyroidism and ophthalmopathy. As for the study in general: At the time of initial diagnosis and before any treatment, peripheral blood was collected. Study outcomes and limitations: Ophthalmopathy, which appeared later, was predicted by the model a median around 6.5 months before onset.

Amplification of TCR beta CDR3 regions used RNA as the template. HTBI primers were the set used in a first-round RT-PCR of the TCR CDR3. TCRdb itself ran the multiplex PCR reads through MiXCR, one entry per CDR3 protein. This table holds about 580,000 distinct CDR3 sequences, roughly 13% found once. The chain employs TRBV5-1 and TRBJ2-7; D possibly corresponds to TRBD2 (6 bases). Sequenced input: blood. This receptor was taken from a woman in her twenties or thirties with Graves' hyperthyroidism that later progressed to Graves' ophthalmopathy. The CDR3 spells CASSLGEAREQYF. The CDR3 DNA follows: TGCGCCAGCAGCTTGGGGGAGGCGAGGGAGCAGTACTTC.